The rows below give T cell receptor beta chains drawn from one sample of a study of PD-L1 blockade in urothelial cancer. Libraries were prepared by immunoSEQ multiplex PCR; TCRdb keeps only in-frame clonotypes and omits some of them. Of under 150,000 clones in the sample, around 89% were seen once. The source material was PBMCs, sampled around atezolizumab (anti-PD-L1) treatment. The receptors stem from a man aged 60-69 years with urothelial cancer. The CDR3 runs from the conserved cysteine through the conserved F or W. The order of the fields is D gene, CDR3 length, clone size, J gene, V gene, CDR3 DNA, CDR3 protein. D genes are given only for firm matches. Only some rows state a clone size, as once, few, many or a class for expanded clones.

TRBD2 15 - TRBJ2-1 TRBV5-1 TGCGCCAGCAGCTCCGGACTAGCGGGAGTGGATGAGCAGTTCTTC CASSSGLAGVDEQFF
- 14 - TRBJ2-7 TRBV11-3 TGTGCCAGCAGCTTCAGGGTGTTATCCTACGAGCAGTACTTC CASSFRVLSYEQYF
TRBD2 16 - TRBJ2-3 TRBV28 TGTGCCAGCTGTAAGTTGACTAGCGGGAGTTCGGGTACGCAGTATTTT CASCKLTSGSSGTQYF
- 11 - TRBJ1-1 TRBV5-1 TGCGCCAGAGAGGTCGACACTGAAGCTTTCTTT CAREVDTEAFF
- 14 - TRBJ1-5 TRBV6-5 TGTGCCAGCAGTTACGCGGGATCCAATCAGCCCCAGCATTTT CASSYAGSNQPQHF
- 13 - TRBJ2-2 TRBV2 TGTGCCAGCAGCAGGGAGGACACCGGGGAGCTGTTTTTT CASSREDTGELFF
- 12 - TRBJ1-2 TRBV28 TGTGCCAGCAGTTTGTCCCTACGGGGTTACACCTTC CASSLSLRGYTF
TRBD2 14 - TRBJ2-3 TRBV10-3 TGTGCCACCAGACTAGCGGGACGCACAGATACGCAGTATTTT CATRLAGRTDTQYF
TRBD2 15 - TRBJ2-5 TRBV11-2 TGTGCCAGCACCCCTCTAGCGGGCTATGTTGAGACCCAGTACTTC CASTPLAGYVETQYF
TRBD2 14 - TRBJ2-5 TRBV28 TGTGCCAGCAGTGCTCTAGCGGACCAAGAGACCCAGTACTTC CASSALADQETQYF
- 15 once TRBJ1-5 TRBV19 TGTGCCAGTACGTCGCGAGGCCGGGGCAATCAGCCCCAGCATTTT CASTSRGRGNQPQHF